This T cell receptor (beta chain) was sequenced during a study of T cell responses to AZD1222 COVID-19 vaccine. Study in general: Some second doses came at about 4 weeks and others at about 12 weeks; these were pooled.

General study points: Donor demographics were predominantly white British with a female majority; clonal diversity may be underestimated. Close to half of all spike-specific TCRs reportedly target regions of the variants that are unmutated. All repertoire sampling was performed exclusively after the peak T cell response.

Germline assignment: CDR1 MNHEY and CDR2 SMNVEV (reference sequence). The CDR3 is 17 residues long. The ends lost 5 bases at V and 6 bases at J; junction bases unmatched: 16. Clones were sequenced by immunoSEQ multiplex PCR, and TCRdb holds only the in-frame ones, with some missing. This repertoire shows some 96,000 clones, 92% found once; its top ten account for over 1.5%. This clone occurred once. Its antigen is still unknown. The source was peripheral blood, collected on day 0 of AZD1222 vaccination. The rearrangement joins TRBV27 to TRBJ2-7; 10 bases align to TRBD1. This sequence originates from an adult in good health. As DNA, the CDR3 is TGTGCCAGCAGTCCCGACACCTCCGGGACAGGGGTGCTCGAGCAGTACTTC. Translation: CASSPDTSGTGVLEQYF.